This T cell receptor (beta chain) was retrieved from a study of T cell responses to AZD1222 COVID-19 vaccine. Study at large: Second-dose intervals near 4 or 12 weeks were combined.

The CDR3 runs 14 residues. Germline CDR1 is SGHTA and CDR2 is FQGNSA. Trimming removed 2 bases at V and 7 bases at J, with 12 bases between. Profiled with immunoSEQ multiplex PCR; TCRdb holds only in-frame clones, not every one. The table shows around 140,000 clones, with around nine tenths occurring only once. The origin of this receptor is an adult in good health. The genes are TRBV7-2 and TRBJ2-1, with D hard to call. The sequencing here drew on peripheral blood, taken on day 0 of AZD1222 vaccination. The CDR3 region has the DNA TGTGCCAGCAGCTTAAGAGGCATTAGTAATGAGCAGTTCTTC. Its translation is CASSLRGISNEQFF.